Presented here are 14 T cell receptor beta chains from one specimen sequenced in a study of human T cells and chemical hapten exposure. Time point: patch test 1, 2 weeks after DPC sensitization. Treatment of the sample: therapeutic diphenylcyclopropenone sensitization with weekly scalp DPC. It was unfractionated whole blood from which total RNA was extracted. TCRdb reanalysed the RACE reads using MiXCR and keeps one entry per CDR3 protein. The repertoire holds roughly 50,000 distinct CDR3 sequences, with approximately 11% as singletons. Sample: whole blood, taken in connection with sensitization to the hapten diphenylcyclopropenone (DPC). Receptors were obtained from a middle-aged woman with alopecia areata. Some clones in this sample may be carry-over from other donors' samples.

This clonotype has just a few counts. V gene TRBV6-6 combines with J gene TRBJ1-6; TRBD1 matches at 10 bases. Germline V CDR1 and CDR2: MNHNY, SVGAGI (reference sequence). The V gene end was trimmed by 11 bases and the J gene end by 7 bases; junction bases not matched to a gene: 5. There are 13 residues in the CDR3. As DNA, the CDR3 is TGTGCCGGGGGACAGGGGCGGAATTCACCCCTCCACTTT. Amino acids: CAGGQGRNSPLHF.

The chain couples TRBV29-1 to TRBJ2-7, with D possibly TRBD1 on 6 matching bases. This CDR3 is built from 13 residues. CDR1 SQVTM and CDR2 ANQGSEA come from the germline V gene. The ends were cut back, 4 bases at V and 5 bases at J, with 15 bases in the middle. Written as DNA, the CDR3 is TGCAGCGTTGTTTTCCAGGGGAGAAACGAGCAGTACTTC. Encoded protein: CSVVFQGRNEQYF.

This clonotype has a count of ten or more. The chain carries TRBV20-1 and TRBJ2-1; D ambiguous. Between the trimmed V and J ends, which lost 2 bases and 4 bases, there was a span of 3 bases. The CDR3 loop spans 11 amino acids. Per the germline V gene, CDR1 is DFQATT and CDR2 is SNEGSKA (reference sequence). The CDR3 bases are TGCAGTGCTAGACAATACAATGAGCAGTTCTTC. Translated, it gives CSARQYNEQFF.

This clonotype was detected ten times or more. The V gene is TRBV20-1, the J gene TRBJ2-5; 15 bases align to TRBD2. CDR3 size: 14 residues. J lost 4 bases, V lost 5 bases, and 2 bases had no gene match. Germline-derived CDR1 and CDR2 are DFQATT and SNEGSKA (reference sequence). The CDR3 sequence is CSAGLAGGVETQYF. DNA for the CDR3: TGCAGTGCTGGACTAGCGGGAGGGGTAGAGACCCAGTACTTC.

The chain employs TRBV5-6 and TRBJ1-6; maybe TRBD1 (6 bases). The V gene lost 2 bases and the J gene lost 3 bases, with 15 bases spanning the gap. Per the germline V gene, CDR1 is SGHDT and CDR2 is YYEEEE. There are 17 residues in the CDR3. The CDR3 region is CASSLRGENDYNSPLHF. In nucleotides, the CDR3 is TGTGCCAGCAGCTTAAGGGGGGAAAACGACTATAATTCACCCCTCCACTTT.

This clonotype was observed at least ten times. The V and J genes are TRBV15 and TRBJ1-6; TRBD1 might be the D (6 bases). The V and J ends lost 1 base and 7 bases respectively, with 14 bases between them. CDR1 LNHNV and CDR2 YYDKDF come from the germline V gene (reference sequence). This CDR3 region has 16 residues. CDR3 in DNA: TGTGCCACCAGCAGAGCTGTCGGGCAGGGGAATTCACCCCTCCACTTT. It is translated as CATSRAVGQGNSPLHF.

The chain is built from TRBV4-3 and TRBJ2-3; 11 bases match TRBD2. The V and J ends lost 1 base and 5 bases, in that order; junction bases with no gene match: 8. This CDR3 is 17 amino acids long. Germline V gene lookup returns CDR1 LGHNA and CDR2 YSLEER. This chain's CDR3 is CASSQGTSGTSGDTQYF. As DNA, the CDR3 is TGCGCCAGCAGCCAAGGTACCTCCGGGACTAGCGGAGATACGCAGTATTTT.

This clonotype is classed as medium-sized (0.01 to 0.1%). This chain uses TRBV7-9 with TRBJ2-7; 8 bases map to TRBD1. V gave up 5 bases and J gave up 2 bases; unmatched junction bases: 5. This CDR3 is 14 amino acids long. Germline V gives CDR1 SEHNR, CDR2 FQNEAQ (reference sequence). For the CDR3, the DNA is TGTGCCAGCAGCGCTGGACAGGGAACCTACGAGCAGTACTTC. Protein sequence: CASSAGQGTYEQYF.

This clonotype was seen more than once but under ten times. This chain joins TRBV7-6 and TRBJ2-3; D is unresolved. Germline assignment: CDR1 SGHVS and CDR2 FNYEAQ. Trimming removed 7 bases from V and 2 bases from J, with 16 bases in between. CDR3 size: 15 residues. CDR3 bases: TGTGCCAGCATCCTAACCGGAGTTTTCACAGATACGCAGTATTTT. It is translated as CASILTGVFTDTQYF.

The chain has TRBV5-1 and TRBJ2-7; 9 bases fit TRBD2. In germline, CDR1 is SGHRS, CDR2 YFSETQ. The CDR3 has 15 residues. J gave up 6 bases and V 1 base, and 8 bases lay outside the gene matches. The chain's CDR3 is CASSLRLAEPGEQYF. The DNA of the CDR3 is TGCGCCAGCAGCTTGAGACTAGCGGAGCCCGGCGAGCAGTACTTC. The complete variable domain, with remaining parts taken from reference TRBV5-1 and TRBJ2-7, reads KAGVTQTPRYLIKTRGQQVTLSCSPISGHRSVSWYQQTPGQGLQFLFEYFSETQRNKGNFPGRFSGRQFSNSRSEMNVSTLELGDSALYLCASSLRLAEPGEQYFGPGTRLTVT.

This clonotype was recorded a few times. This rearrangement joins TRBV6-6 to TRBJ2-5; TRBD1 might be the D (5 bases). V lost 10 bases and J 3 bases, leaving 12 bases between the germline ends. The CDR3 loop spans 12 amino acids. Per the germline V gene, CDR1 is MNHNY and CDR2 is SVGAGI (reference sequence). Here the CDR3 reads CATRQFEETQYF. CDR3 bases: TGTGCCACCCGACAGTTCGAAGAGACCCAGTACTTC.

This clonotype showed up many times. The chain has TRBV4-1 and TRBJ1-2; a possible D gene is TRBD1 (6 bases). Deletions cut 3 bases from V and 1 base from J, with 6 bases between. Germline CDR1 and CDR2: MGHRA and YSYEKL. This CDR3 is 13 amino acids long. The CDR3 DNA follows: TGCGCCAGCAGCCAGGACAGTAACTATGGCTACACCTTC. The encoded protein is CASSQDSNYGYTF.

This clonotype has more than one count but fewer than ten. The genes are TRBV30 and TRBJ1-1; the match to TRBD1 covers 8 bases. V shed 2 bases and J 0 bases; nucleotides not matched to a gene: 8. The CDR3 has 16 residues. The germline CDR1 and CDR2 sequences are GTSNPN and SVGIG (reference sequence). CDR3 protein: CAWSLRQGIMNTEAFF. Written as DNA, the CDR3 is TGTGCCTGGAGTCTCAGACAGGGGATTATGAACACTGAAGCTTTCTTT.

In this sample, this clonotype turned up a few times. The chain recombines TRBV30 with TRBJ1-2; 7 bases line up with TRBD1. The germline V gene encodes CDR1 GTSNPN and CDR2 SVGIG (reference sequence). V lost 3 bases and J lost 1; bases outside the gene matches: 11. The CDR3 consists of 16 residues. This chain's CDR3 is CAWSGTGQLFNYGYTF. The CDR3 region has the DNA TGTGCCTGGAGCGGGACGGGACAGCTTTTTAACTATGGCTACACCTTC.